These 27 T cell receptor beta chains originate from one sample sequenced in a study of cytomegalovirus exposure and HLA in healthy donors. The PCR ran on 60 Vbeta and 13 Jbeta primers. Clones were sequenced by immunoSEQ multiplex PCR, and TCRdb holds only the in-frame ones, with some missing. Here the sample spans 150,000 to 180,000 clones, 70% to 80% being singletons. Material for sequencing was PBMCs. The receptors were sampled from a man aged 30 to 39 in good health and CMV-seropositive.

This sequence joins TRBV28 and TRBJ2-5; 8 bases line up with TRBD1. Germline CDR1 is MDHEN and CDR2 is SYDVKM. Trimming cost V 4 bases and J 6 bases; bases outside gene matches: 7. There are 14 residues in the CDR3. The CDR3 coding sequence is TGTGCCAGCAGTTCAGCTGGACAGGGAAAGACCCAGTACTTC. This gives the protein CASSSAGQGKTQYF.

This clone was counted a single time. The chain carries TRBV5-4 and TRBJ2-5; 12 nucleotides align to TRBD2. The CDR3 contains 15 residues. The trim removed 1 base at V and 5 bases at J, leaving 3 bases unmatched. Germline CDR1 SGHNT, CDR2 YYREEE (reference sequence). CDR3 region: CASSLFLAGGETQYF. The CDR3, as DNA: TGTGCCAGCAGCTTGTTCCTAGCGGGAGGGGAGACCCAGTACTTC.

For the CDR3, the DNA is TGTGCCAGCAGCTTCGTAACAGCCAAAGCTGGCTACACCTTC. Its protein product is CASSFVTAKAGYTF. The V gene is TRBV5-6, the J gene TRBJ1-2; no firm D call. The germline V gene encodes CDR1 SGHDT and CDR2 YYEEEE. Between the trimmed V and J ends, which lost 2 bases and 7 bases, there was a span of 15 bases. The CDR3 has 14 amino acids.

This chain joins TRBV7-8 and TRBJ1-1; 9 bases fit TRBD1. Per germline, CDR1 SGHVS and CDR2 FQNEAQ. J was trimmed by 0 bases and V by 5 bases; bases with no gene match: 16. The CDR3 has 19 residues. This CDR3 reads CASSPRYGQGRSMNTEAFF. In nucleotides, the CDR3 is TGTGCCAGCAGCCCACGGTATGGACAGGGGAGAAGTATGAACACTGAAGCTTTCTTT.

This chain joins TRBV5-4 and TRBJ1-1, with 8 bases that match TRBD1. Per the germline V gene, CDR1 is SGHNT and CDR2 is YYREEE (reference sequence). Trimming at V came to 0 bases and at J to 7 bases, leaving 2 bases not matched to a gene. The CDR3 covers 13 residues. The chain's CDR3 is CASSLEQGVEAFF. The CDR3 coding sequence is TGTGCCAGCAGCTTGGAACAGGGGGTTGAAGCTTTCTTT.

The V and J genes are TRBV19 and TRBJ2-2; D might be TRBD1 (6 bases). Trimming removed 5 bases at V and 4 bases at J, with 11 bases between. Germline V gene data show CDR1 as LNHDA and CDR2 as SQIVND (reference sequence). CDR3 size: 14 residues. The CDR3 DNA follows: TGTGCCAGTAGTTCCGGACAGATCACCGGGGAGCTGTTTTTT. Translated, it gives CASSSGQITGELFF. Looking up the rest from reference TRBV19 and TRBJ2-2 gives the full variable domain: DGGITQSPKYLFRKEGQNVTLSCEQNLNHDAMYWYRQDPGQGLRLIYYSQIVNDFQKGDIAEGYSVSREKKESFPLTVTSAQKNPTAFYLCASSSGQITGELFFGEGSRLTVL.

The rearrangement joins TRBV21-1 to TRBJ1-5; the table's D call, TRBD1, was not checked against the DNA. TRBV21-1 is termed a pseudogene. CDR3 length: 18 residues. As DNA, the CDR3 is TGTGCCAGCAGCCACTTAAAGACAGGCTCGAAGGGGAATCAGCCCCAGCATTTT. This codes for CASSHLKTGSKGNQPQHF.

The V gene is TRBV19, the J gene TRBJ2-1, with TRBD1 matching 11 bases. CDR1 and CDR2 (germline): LNHDA, SQIVND (reference sequence). The CDR3 extends over 15 amino acids. V lost 7 bases and J lost 6; bases outside the gene matches: 8. As DNA, the CDR3 is TGTGCCAGTACCCCAGGACAGGGGGCGGTCAATGAGCAGTTCTTC. Translating gives CASTPGQGAVNEQFF.

The rearrangement links TRBV6-5 to TRBJ1-1; TRBD1 is a possible D gene (5 bases). This CDR3 has 14 amino acids. The germline V gene has CDR1 MNHEY and CDR2 SVGAGI. The CDR3 reads CYGSVHGEQAEAFF. The CDR3 DNA reads as TGTTACGGATCCGTCCACGGTGAACAGGCCGAAGCTTTCTTT.

The chain links TRBV11-2 to TRBJ2-7, with a weak D call TRBD1 (6 bases). The CDR3 extends over 15 amino acids. Germline-derived CDR1 and CDR2 are SGHAT and FQNNGV. The V end lost 4 bases, the J end lost 5 bases, and 18 bases lay between the germline ends. The CDR3 DNA reads TGTGCCAGCAGCTCCCCGGTCCAGGGGTTCGACGAGCAGTACTTC. Protein sequence: CASSSPVQGFDEQYF. Complete variable domain (other parts from reference TRBV11-2 and TRBJ2-7): EAGVAQSPRYKIIEKRQSVAFWCNPISGHATLYWYQQILGQGPKLLIQFQNNGVVDDSQLPKDRFSAERLKGVDSTLKIQPAKLEDSAVYLCASSSPVQGFDEQYFGPGTRLTVT.

V is TRBV10-1 and J is TRBJ1-1, with 7 nucleotides matching TRBD1. The germline gives CDR1 WNHNN, CDR2 SYGVQD (reference sequence). V gave up 4 bases and J gave up 8 bases; unmatched junction bases: 13. The CDR3 has 15 amino acids. The CDR3: CASSARQGYAEEAFF. In DNA, the CDR3 is TGCGCCAGCAGTGCCCGACAGGGCTACGCTGAGGAAGCTTTCTTT.

This clone showed up just once. V usage is TRBV5-1 and J usage is TRBJ1-2, with 9 bases matching TRBD1. With V trimmed by 3 bases and J by 8 bases, 11 bases remained unmatched. The germline gives CDR1 SGHRS, CDR2 YFSETQ. This CDR3 has 15 amino acids. DNA for the CDR3: TGCGCCAGCAGCTGGACCGGGACAGGGCTACGGGGCTACACCTTC. Translating it yields CASSWTGTGLRGYTF.

This chain connects TRBV6-5 to TRBJ2-7; the D gene is possibly TRBD2 (6 bases). The CDR3 is made up of 14 amino acids. Germline V gene lookup returns CDR1 MNHEY and CDR2 SVGAGI. Trimming removed 2 bases at V and 3 bases at J, with 11 bases between. CDR3 in amino acids: CASSYARGNYEQYF. CDR3 in DNA: TGTGCCAGCAGTTACGCGCGGGGAAACTACGAGCAGTACTTC.

The genes are TRBV5-1 and TRBJ1-1; 7 bases match TRBD1. Per the germline V gene, CDR1 is SGHRS and CDR2 is YFSETQ. The CDR3 extends over 17 amino acids. Unmatched junction bases numbered 13, after V lost 2 bases and J lost 3 bases. CDR3 DNA sequence: TGCGCCAGCAGCTTAGTAGGAGGGGGCGGTGGGGACACTGAAGCTTTCTTT. This gives the protein CASSLVGGGGGDTEAFF.

The gene calls are TRBV5-1 and TRBJ1-4, with D unclear. Trimming left V 4 bases short and J 5 bases short, with 15 bases between. The CDR3 covers 15 residues. Germline V gene sequence: CDR1 SGHRS, CDR2 YFSETQ. CDR3 sequence reads: CASSIGRTENEKLFF. CDR3 nucleotide sequence: TGCGCCAGCAGCATAGGGAGAACAGAGAATGAAAAACTGTTTTTT.

The chain combines TRBV2 with TRBJ1-1, with 7 bases matching TRBD1. V lost 5 bases to trimming and J lost 1 base; unmatched junction nucleotides: 4. Germline CDR1 SNHLY, CDR2 FYNNEI. The CDR3 is made up of 14 amino acids. The CDR3 region is CASSYRGRNTEAFF. CDR3 sequence (DNA): TGTGCCAGCAGTTACAGGGGCCGGAACACTGAAGCTTTCTTT.

The chain uses TRBV30 and TRBJ2-7, with a tentative D call TRBD2 (6 bases). Germline CDR1 is GTSNPN and CDR2 is SVGIG (reference sequence). The CDR3 sequence is 13 residues long. Trimming stripped 2 bases from V and 1 base from J, with 9 bases between. The CDR3: CAWSLEGSYEQYF. The CDR3 DNA reads TGTGCCTGGAGTCTGGAGGGGTCCTACGAGCAGTACTTC.

This chain uses TRBV28 with TRBJ2-7, with 8 bases aligning to TRBD2. The CDR3 contains 14 residues. CDR1 MDHEN and CDR2 SYDVKM come from the germline V gene. V dropped 5 bases and J dropped 1; count of bases not matched to a gene: 4. CDR3 DNA: TGTGCCAGCAGTAGGAGCGGGAGTTCCTACGAGCAGTACTTC. Its translation: CASSRSGSSYEQYF.

This chain joins TRBV28 and TRBJ1-2, with D perhaps matching TRBD1 (6 bases). The V gene lost 10 bases and the J gene lost 0 bases, with 15 bases spanning the gap. The CDR3 contains 14 residues. Germline CDR1 MDHEN, CDR2 SYDVKM. In DNA form, the CDR3 reads TGTGCCACGCGAATAGGGGGGGCTAACTATGGCTACACCTTC. Residues: CATRIGGANYGYTF.

The chain couples TRBV19 to TRBJ1-3; D possibly corresponds to TRBD1 (6 bases). The CDR3 is 14 amino acids. Per the germline V gene, CDR1 is LNHDA and CDR2 is SQIVND (reference sequence). Deletions cut 5 bases from V and 1 base from J, with 9 bases between. The DNA of the CDR3 is TGTGCCAGTAGTTCAGGGACATCTGGAAACACCATATATTTT. Amino acids: CASSSGTSGNTIYF.

The chain has TRBV11-2 and TRBJ1-4; 7 nucleotides line up with TRBD1. In germline, CDR1 is SGHAT, CDR2 FQNNGV. Losses at the gene ends were 5 bases for V and 8 bases for J; bases not matched to a gene: 11. This CDR3 contains 15 residues. CDR3 nucleotide sequence: TGTGCCAGCAGCCTAATTGGTGGACAGGTAGAAAAACTGTTTTTT. Protein sequence: CASSLIGGQVEKLFF.

The gene calls are TRBV28 and TRBJ2-2; TRBD2 is a possible D gene (6 bases). The CDR3 sequence is 14 residues long. Germline V lookup: CDR1 MDHEN, CDR2 SYDVKM. V dropped 10 bases and J dropped 5 bases, with 17 bases sitting between them. The CDR3 DNA follows: TGTGCCACCCTAGGCGGGACCTCGACCGGGGAGCTGTTTTTT. This translates into CATLGGTSTGELFF. Full variable domain (missing parts from reference TRBV28 and TRBJ2-2): DVKVTQSSRYLVKRTGEKVFLECVQDMDHENMFWYRQDPGLGLRLIYFSYDVKMKEKGDIPEGYSVSREKKERFSLILESASTNQTSMYLCATLGGTSTGELFFGEGSRLTVL.

The CDR3 DNA reads as TGCGCCAGCAGACAGACAGGTTACGAGCAGTACTTC. This gives the protein CASRQTGYEQYF. The chain has TRBV5-1 and TRBJ2-5; D is possibly TRBD1 (6 bases). The J call is in doubt because the DNA end fits TRBJ2-7 better. The CDR3 extends over 12 amino acids. Germline values: CDR1 SGHRS, CDR2 YFSETQ.

The chain combines TRBV7-2 with TRBJ1-4; D uncertain. Germline V gene sequence: CDR1 SGHTA, CDR2 FQGNSA. V was shortened by 3 bases and J by 6 bases, with 5 bases between the two germline ends. This CDR3 has 12 residues. The CDR3 region is CASSLEDEKLFF. CDR3 bases: TGTGCCAGCAGCTTGGAGGATGAAAAACTGTTTTTT. The variable domain in full, completed from reference TRBV7-2 and TRBJ1-4, reads GAGVSQSPSNKVTEKGKDVELRCDPISGHTALYWYRQSLGQGLEFLIYFQGNSAPDKSGLPSDRFSAERTGGSVSTLTIQRTQQEDSAVYLCASSLEDEKLFFGSGTQLSVL.

The CDR3 bases are TGTGCCAGCTCACCAGGGGGGATGGGCAATCAGCCCCAGCATTTT. This sequence encodes CASSPGGMGNQPQHF. V and J are TRBV18 and TRBJ1-5, with D tentatively TRBD1 (5 bases). V lost 2 bases, J lost 2 bases, and 10 bases lay in between. The CDR3 has 15 amino acids. Germline loops: CDR1 KGHSH, CDR2 LQKENI.

The chain recombines TRBV18 with TRBJ1-2, with 12 bases fitting TRBD1. CDR1 is KGHSH and CDR2 is LQKENI in the germline V gene. The CDR3 loop spans 16 amino acids. V was clipped by 1 base and J by 4 bases; unmatched bases: 4. The CDR3 DNA follows: TGTGCCAGCTCACCACAGGGGACAGGGGGCCTCTATGGCTACACCTTC. It is translated as CASSPQGTGGLYGYTF.

V is TRBV7-3 and J is TRBJ2-7, with D tentatively TRBD1 (5 bases). Germline V lookup: CDR1 SGHTA, CDR2 FQGTGA. The CDR3 is 14 residues long. V was pared by 5 bases and J by 0 bases, with 11 bases between. The CDR3 protein is CASSTGHSSYEQYF. CDR3 in DNA: TGTGCCAGCAGCACAGGACATAGCTCCTACGAGCAGTACTTC.